The T cell receptor beta chain described here comes from a study of human T cells and chemical hapten exposure. Study summary: Enrolled patients were predominantly female and had alopecia areata, totalis or universalis.

TCRdb fed the RACE reads into MiXCR, producing one record per CDR3 protein. Among roughly 100,000 distinct CDR3 sequences listed, roughly a tenth were seen once. This CDR3 has 16 residues. Germline V gives CDR1 SGHVS, CDR2 FNYEAQ. Trimming took off 2 bases at V and 2 bases at J, with 15 bases between the two ends. This clonotype was seen a handful of times. Its specificity is unknown. Time point defined: pre-sensitization, week 0. Described treatment: therapeutic diphenylcyclopropenone sensitization with weekly scalp DPC. Findings and caveats of the study: Expanded TCRs formed significantly more large CDR3 similarity clusters than controls.

This receptor was obtained from a woman aged 55-69 years with alopecia areata. Some clones in this sample may be carry-over from other donors' samples. Sequenced here: whole blood, sampled in connection with sensitization to the hapten diphenylcyclopropenone (DPC). V and J are TRBV7-6 and TRBJ1-2; D ambiguous. This chain's CDR3 is CASSLSEAEINYGYTF. CDR3 sequence (DNA): TGTGCCAGCAGCTTATCGGAGGCAGAAATAAACTATGGCTACACCTTC.